This passage covers 20 T cell receptor beta chains from one sample sequenced in a study of blood T cell repertoires in COVID-19. Produced via immunoSEQ multiplex PCR; TCRdb's table is partial and in-frame only. In the table there are some 240,000 clones, 65% to 90% of which are singletons. The sample consisted of peripheral blood. Source of these receptors: a woman between 40 and 55 years old who had recovered from COVID-19.

In its sample, this clone was seen a few times. The chain is built from TRBV5-1 and TRBJ2-2; TRBD2 is a possible D gene (6 bases). Trimming removed 6 bases at V and 6 bases at J, with 33 bases between. The CDR3 length is 20 residues. Germline assignment: CDR1 SGHRS and CDR2 YFSETQ. The CDR3 coding sequence is TGCGCCAGCACCCAATATGACTTCGTCTACTCAGGGAGGAAGTCCGGGGAGCTGTTTTTT. This gives the protein CASTQYDFVYSGRKSGELFF.

The V call is TRBV7-2, the J call TRBJ2-1, with TRBD1 as a possible D gene (6 bases). Germline V gene lookup returns CDR1 SGHTA and CDR2 FQGNSA. The germline V and J ends were trimmed by 4 bases and 4 bases, with 17 bases remaining between them. CDR3 length equals 16 residues. CDR3 residues: CASSSPRGGVYNEQFF. The CDR3 coding sequence is TGTGCCAGCAGCTCCCCCCGAGGGGGAGTATACAATGAGCAGTTCTTC.

The gene calls are TRBV14 and TRBJ2-3; D gene ambiguous. The CDR3 loop spans 15 amino acids. CDR1 is SGHDN and CDR2 is FVKESK in the germline V gene. Trimming pared 4 bases from V and 2 bases from J, leaving 13 bases between. In DNA, the CDR3 is TGTGCCAGCAGCCCCCTAATTATCTCCACAGATACGCAGTATTTT. Translation: CASSPLIISTDTQYF.

The chain employs TRBV4-3 and TRBJ2-1, with D perhaps TRBD2 (5 bases). Germline assignment: CDR1 LGHNA and CDR2 YSLEER. V dropped 1 base and J dropped 5 bases, with 9 bases sitting between them. The CDR3 length is 14 residues. The CDR3 nucleotides are TGCGCCAGCAGCCAAGGTAGGGAGAACAATGAGCAGTTCTTC. Translated: CASSQGRENNEQFF.

The rearrangement links TRBV28 to TRBJ2-7; weak D call: TRBD1 (6 bases). The CDR3 has 16 residues. The germline V and J ends were trimmed by 6 bases and 12 bases, with 30 bases remaining between them. Germline CDR1 reads MDHEN; CDR2 reads SYDVKM. CDR3 nucleotide sequence: TGTGCCAGCAGGTCTACAGGGCCCCAAATCCTATATGAGGGGTACTTC. Protein product: CASRSTGPQILYEGYF.

The J gene is TRBJ2-1, the V gene TRBV28; tentatively, D is TRBD2 (6 bases). The length of the CDR3 is 11 residues. Germline CDR1 MDHEN, CDR2 SYDVKM. The CDR3 DNA follows: TGTCGGAGGGGCCACAACAATGAGCAGTTCTTC. This sequence encodes CRRGHNNEQFF. Variable domain in full (rest from reference TRBV28 and TRBJ2-1): DVKVTQSSRYLVKRTGEKVFLECVQDMDHENMFWYRQDPGLGLRLIYFSYDVKMKEKGDIPEGYSVSREKKERFSLILESASTNQTSMYLCRRGHNNEQFFGPGTRLTVL.

This chain links TRBV18 with TRBJ1-1; D is undetermined. The germline gives CDR1 KGHSH, CDR2 LQKENI. The ends were cut back, 6 bases at V and 1 base at J, with 12 bases in the middle. This CDR3 has 14 amino acids. This CDR3 is CASSGYGENTEAFF. CDR3 nucleotides: TGTGCCAGCTCGGGGTACGGGGAGAACACTGAAGCTTTCTTT.

In this sample, this clone turned up a few times. The V call is TRBV5-5, the J call TRBJ1-1; 9 positions agree with TRBD1. V gave up 3 bases and J gave up 1 base; unmatched junction bases: 4. The CDR3 covers 15 residues. Germline assignment: CDR1 SGHKS and CDR2 YYEKEE (reference sequence). CDR3 sequence reads: CASSSTTGGNTEAFF. CDR3 DNA: TGTGCCAGCAGCTCTACGACAGGGGGGAACACTGAAGCTTTCTTT.

For the CDR3, the DNA is TGTGCCACAAAGACAGGGGGTGAGGCTGAAGCTTTCTTT. Protein: CATKTGGEAEAFF. V is TRBV28 and J is TRBJ1-1; 9 bases align to TRBD1. Germline V lookup: CDR1 MDHEN, CDR2 SYDVKM. V lost 10 bases, J lost 6 bases, and 9 bases stayed unmatched. The CDR3 runs 13 residues.

V is TRBV13 and J is TRBJ2-1; 7 bases align to TRBD2. V was clipped by 5 bases and J by 3 bases; unmatched bases: 7. This CDR3 comprises 15 residues. Germline V CDR1 and CDR2: PRHDT, FYEKMQ (reference sequence). In DNA form, the CDR3 reads TGTGCCAGCAGCACCCGGGACTACGTCTACAATGAGCAGTTCTTC. Encoded protein: CASSTRDYVYNEQFF.

This sequence joins TRBV5-1 and TRBJ2-2; the D is unclear. Germline loops: CDR1 SGHRS, CDR2 YFSETQ. V was cut by 4 bases and J by 1 base, with 11 bases left in between. The CDR3 consists of 15 residues. This chain's CDR3 is CASSPTDLNTGELFF. CDR3 DNA sequence: TGCGCCAGCAGCCCCACAGACCTGAACACCGGGGAGCTGTTTTTT.

This clone has just one count. The V call is TRBV6-5, the J call TRBJ2-5, with 8 positions matching TRBD1. J was trimmed by 1 base and V by 10 bases; bases with no gene match: 2. Germline CDR1 is MNHEY and CDR2 is SVGAGI. This CDR3 spans 12 amino acids. The CDR3 nucleotides read TGTGCCACTGGACAGGGCCAAGAGACCCAGTACTTC. As protein: CATGQGQETQYF.

The CDR3, as DNA: TGTGCCTGTTCTAGGGGGGGCGGCAATCAGCCCCAGCATTTT. It codes for CACSRGGGNQPQHF. This chain links TRBV30 with TRBJ1-5, with D tentatively TRBD1 (6 bases). The CDR3 is 14 amino acids. CDR1 and CDR2 (germline): GTSNPN, SVGIG (reference sequence). V dropped 6 bases and J dropped 2 bases, with 14 bases sitting between them.

The genes are TRBV12-3 or TRBV12-4 and TRBJ1-5; 7 bases are shared with TRBD1. Trimming at V came to 7 bases and at J to 4 bases, leaving 4 bases not matched to a gene. The CDR3 loop spans 13 amino acids. The CDR3 DNA sequence: TGTGCCAGCACCCTGACAGGGAATCAGCCCCAGCATTTT. Protein: CASTLTGNQPQHF.

The chain recombines TRBV18 with TRBJ2-1, with 9 nucleotides matching TRBD1. The CDR3 contains 15 residues. The trim removed 1 base at V and 7 bases at J, leaving 5 bases unmatched. The germline V gene encodes CDR1 KGHSH and CDR2 LQKENI. The CDR3 reads CASSPQTGGLNEQFF. The CDR3 DNA reads as TGTGCCAGCTCACCACAAACAGGGGGCTTGAATGAGCAGTTCTTC.

The rearrangement joins TRBV6-6 to TRBJ1-1; maybe TRBD1 (6 bases). Germline-derived CDR1 and CDR2 are MNHNY and SVGAGI (reference sequence). The CDR3 is made up of 14 amino acids. Trimming cost V 6 bases and J 1 base, with 12 bases left between them. This CDR3 is CASRAGVPNTEAFF. CDR3 coding DNA: TGTGCCAGCAGGGCAGGGGTACCGAACACTGAAGCTTTCTTT.

This chain links TRBV19 with TRBJ2-6, with 9 nucleotides matching TRBD1. After removal of 6 bases from V and 1 base from J, the junction contained 10 bases not matched to a gene. The CDR3 consists of 18 residues. From germline, CDR1 is LNHDA and CDR2 SQIVND (reference sequence). The CDR3 loop is CASRGPGQGLSGANVLTF. The CDR3 region has the DNA TGTGCCAGTAGGGGACCGGGACAGGGATTGTCTGGGGCCAACGTCCTGACTTTC.

This clone appeared a single time. V gene TRBV6-2 or TRBV6-3 combines with J gene TRBJ2-5; 12 bases match TRBD2. This CDR3 region has 19 residues. With 2 bases clipped from V and 0 bases from J, the junction kept 10 bases outside the gene matches. Germline values: CDR1 MNHEY, CDR2 SVGEGT. Here the CDR3 DNA reads TGTGCCAGCAGTTACGGTCTGCTAGCGGGGGGGAAGTACCAAGAGACCCAGTACTTC. As protein: CASSYGLLAGGKYQETQYF.

Here the CDR3 DNA reads TGCGCCAGCAGCCAAGAGGTTTCCTTGGGCCCGGACGAGCAGTACTTC. Translation gives CASSQEVSLGPDEQYF. The chain carries TRBV4-3 and TRBJ2-7; D remains unclear. CDR3 length: 16 residues. In germline, CDR1 is LGHNA, CDR2 YSLEER. Trimming cost V 0 bases and J 5 bases, with 17 bases left between them.

This clone was detected only a few times. V is TRBV5-1 and J is TRBJ2-3; D may be TRBD1 (5 bases). V shed 0 bases and J shed 0 bases, with 5 bases lying between them. The CDR3 extends over 14 amino acids. Germline lookup yields CDR1 SGHRS and CDR2 YFSETQ. In DNA, the CDR3 is TGCGCCAGCAGCTTGGGGGGCAGCACAGATACGCAGTATTTT. This sequence encodes CASSLGGSTDTQYF.